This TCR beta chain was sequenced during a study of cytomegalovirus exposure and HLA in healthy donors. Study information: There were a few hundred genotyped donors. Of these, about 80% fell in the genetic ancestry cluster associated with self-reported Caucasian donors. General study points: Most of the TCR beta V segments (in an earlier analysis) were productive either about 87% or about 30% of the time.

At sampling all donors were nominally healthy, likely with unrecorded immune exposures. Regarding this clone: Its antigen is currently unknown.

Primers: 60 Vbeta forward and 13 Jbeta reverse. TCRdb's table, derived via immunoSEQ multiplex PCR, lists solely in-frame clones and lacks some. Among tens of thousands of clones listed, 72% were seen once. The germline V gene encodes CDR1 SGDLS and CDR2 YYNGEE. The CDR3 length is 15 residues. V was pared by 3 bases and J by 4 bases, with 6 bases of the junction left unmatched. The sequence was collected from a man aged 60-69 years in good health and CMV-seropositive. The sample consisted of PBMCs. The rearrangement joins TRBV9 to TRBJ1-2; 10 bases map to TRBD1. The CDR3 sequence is CASSGGTGELYGYTF. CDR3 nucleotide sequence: TGTGCCAGCAGCGGGGGGACAGGGGAACTCTATGGCTACACCTTC.